This TCR beta chain came from a study of blood T cell repertoires in COVID-19. The V gene lost 4 bases and the J gene lost 1 base, with 16 bases spanning the gap. CDR3 size: 16 residues. Germline CDR1 reads MDHEN; CDR2 reads SYDVKM. Generated by immunoSEQ multiplex PCR, the TCRdb table keeps only in-frame clones and is missing some. Among hundreds of thousands of clones listed, roughly 91% were seen once. Source material: peripheral blood. The chain recombines TRBV28 with TRBJ1-1; tentative D call: TRBD1 (5 bases). The sequence was collected from a woman aged 25 to 45 with acute or convalescent COVID-19. This chain's CDR3 is CASSSKSLGANTEAFF. As DNA, the CDR3 is TGTGCCAGCAGTTCCAAATCGCTAGGGGCGAACACTGAAGCTTTCTTT.